This record concerns one T cell receptor (beta chain) sequence. The data are from a study of control samples from healthy donors and cancer patients. CDR1 and CDR2 (germline): MNHNY, SVGAGI (reference sequence). Between the trimmed V and J ends, which lost 0 bases and 2 bases, there was a span of 11 bases. This CDR3 contains 16 residues. This table comes from immunoSEQ multiplex PCR, and its TCRdb copy is limited to in-frame clones, with some not included. The sample has about 110,000 clones, around 80% seen once. This sequence was found in a man aged 18 to 30 in good health. The chain combines TRBV6-6 with TRBJ2-1; D unclear. The sequencing input was blood. In DNA form, the CDR3 reads TGTGCCAGCAGTTACTCGAATCAGGTAGCCTACAATGAGCAGTTCTTC. Translation gives CASSYSNQVAYNEQFF.